Listed below are T cell receptor beta chains from one sample, sequenced in a study of blood T cells in healthy people across ages. TCRdb ran MiXCR on the 5' RACE reads and lists one entry per CDR3 protein. Among about 1,500,000 distinct CDR3 sequences listed, roughly 28% were seen once. Sequenced input: blood. The receptors come from a woman aged 30 to 39 in good health. Each CDR3 is given without its conserved first and last residue. Each record gives: J gene, V gene, clone size, CDR3 protein. Part of the rows lack a size; the others show once, few, many or a class for expanded clones.

>TRBJ2-7|TRBV3-1|few
ASTQGGREQY
>TRBJ1-5|TRBV19|NA
ASSENRGGNQPQH
>TRBJ2-5|TRBV5-1|NA
ASSLWRELKETQY
>TRBJ2-5|TRBV20-1|many
SVSGQETQY
>TRBJ2-1|TRBV6-2/TRBV6-3|NA
ASRTSGINEQF
>TRBJ1-3|TRBV15|NA
ATSRFGNTIY
>TRBJ1-1|TRBV29-1|NA
SAEGQGRDTEAF
>TRBJ2-1|TRBV20-1|many
SASMTSEFSEQF
>TRBJ2-7|TRBV28|few
ASRAPTGEGSEQY
>TRBJ2-1|TRBV7-2|few
ASNYRLAGFNEQF